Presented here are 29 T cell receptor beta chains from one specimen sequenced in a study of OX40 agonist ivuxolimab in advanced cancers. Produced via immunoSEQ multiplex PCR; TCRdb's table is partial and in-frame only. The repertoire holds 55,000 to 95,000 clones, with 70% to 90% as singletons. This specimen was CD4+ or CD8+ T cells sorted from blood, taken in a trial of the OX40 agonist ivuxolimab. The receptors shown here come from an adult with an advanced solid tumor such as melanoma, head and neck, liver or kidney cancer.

CDR3 sequence (DNA): TGCGCCAGCAGCTTGAACAGGGTGAACACCGGGGAGCTGTTTTTT. Translated, it gives CASSLNRVNTGELFF. The genes are TRBV5-1 and TRBJ2-2; D possibly corresponds to TRBD1 (6 bases). This CDR3 is built from 15 residues. The V end lost 1 base, the J end lost 1 base, and 8 bases lay between the germline ends. CDR1 and CDR2 from the germline V gene are SGHRS and YFSETQ.

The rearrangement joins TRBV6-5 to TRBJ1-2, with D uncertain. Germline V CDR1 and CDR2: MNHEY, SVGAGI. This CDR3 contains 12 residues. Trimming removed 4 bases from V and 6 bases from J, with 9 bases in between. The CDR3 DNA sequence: TGTGCCAGCAGTTCCACATCCCATGGCTACACCTTC. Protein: CASSSTSHGYTF.

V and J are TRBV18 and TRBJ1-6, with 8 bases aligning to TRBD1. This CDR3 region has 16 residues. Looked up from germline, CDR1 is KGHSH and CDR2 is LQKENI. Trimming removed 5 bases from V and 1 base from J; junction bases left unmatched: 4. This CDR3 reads CASSGRQGSYNSPLHF. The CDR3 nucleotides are TGTGCCAGCTCAGGACGACAGGGGTCCTATAATTCACCCCTCCACTTT.

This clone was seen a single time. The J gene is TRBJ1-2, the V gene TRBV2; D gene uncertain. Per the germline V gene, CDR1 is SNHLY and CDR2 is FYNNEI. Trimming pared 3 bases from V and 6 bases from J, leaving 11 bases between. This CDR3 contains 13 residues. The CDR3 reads CASSDQVGNGYTF. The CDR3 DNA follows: TGTGCCAGCAGTGACCAGGTGGGAAATGGCTACACCTTC.

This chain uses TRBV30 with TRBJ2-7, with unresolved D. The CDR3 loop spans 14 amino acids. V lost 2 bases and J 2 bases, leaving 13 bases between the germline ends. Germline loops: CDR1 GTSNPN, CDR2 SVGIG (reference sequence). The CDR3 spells CAWSKGQPPYEQYF. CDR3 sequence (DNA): TGTGCCTGGAGTAAGGGCCAGCCCCCCTACGAGCAGTACTTC.

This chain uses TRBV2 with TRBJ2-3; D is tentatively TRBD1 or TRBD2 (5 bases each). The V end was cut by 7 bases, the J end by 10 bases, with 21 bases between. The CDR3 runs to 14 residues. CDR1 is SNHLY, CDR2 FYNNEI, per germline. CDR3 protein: CASTYSGAEWSQYF. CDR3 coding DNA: TGTGCCAGCACCTACTCCGGGGCGGAGTGGTCGCAGTATTTT.

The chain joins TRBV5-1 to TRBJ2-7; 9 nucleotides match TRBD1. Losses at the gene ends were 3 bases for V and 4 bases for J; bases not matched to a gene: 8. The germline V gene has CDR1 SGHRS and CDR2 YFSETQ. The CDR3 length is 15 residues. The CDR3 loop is CASSSDLGTGYEQYF. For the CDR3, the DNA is TGCGCCAGCAGCTCCGACCTAGGGACAGGGTACGAGCAGTACTTC.

CDR3 loop: CASTGGPNTEAFF. The CDR3 DNA follows: TGTGCCAGCACCGGGGGCCCGAACACTGAAGCTTTCTTT. The rearrangement links TRBV2 to TRBJ1-1; TRBD1 might be the D (6 bases). The CDR3 consists of 13 residues. Trimming shortened V by 7 bases and J by 1 base, and 10 bases separated the two germline ends. Germline CDR1 is SNHLY and CDR2 is FYNNEI.

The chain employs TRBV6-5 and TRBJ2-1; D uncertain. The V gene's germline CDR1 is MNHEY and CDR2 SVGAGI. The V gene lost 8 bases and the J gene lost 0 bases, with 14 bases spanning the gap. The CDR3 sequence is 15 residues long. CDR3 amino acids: CASWKGPSSYNEQFF. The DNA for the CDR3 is TGTGCCAGCTGGAAAGGGCCCTCCTCCTACAATGAGCAGTTCTTC.

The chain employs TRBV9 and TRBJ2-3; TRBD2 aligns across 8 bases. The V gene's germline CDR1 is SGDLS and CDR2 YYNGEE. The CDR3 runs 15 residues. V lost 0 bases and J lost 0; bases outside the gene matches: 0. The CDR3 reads CASSVGTSSTDTQYF. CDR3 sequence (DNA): TGTGCCAGCAGCGTAGGGACTAGCAGCACAGATACGCAGTATTTT.

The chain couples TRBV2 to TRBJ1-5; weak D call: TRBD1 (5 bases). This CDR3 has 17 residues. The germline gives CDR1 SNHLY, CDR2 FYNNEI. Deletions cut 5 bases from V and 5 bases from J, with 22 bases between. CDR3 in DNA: TGTGCCAGCAGTACTCCGAGAGGTCTTGGGGGGGATCAGCCCCAGCATTTT. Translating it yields CASSTPRGLGGDQPQHF.

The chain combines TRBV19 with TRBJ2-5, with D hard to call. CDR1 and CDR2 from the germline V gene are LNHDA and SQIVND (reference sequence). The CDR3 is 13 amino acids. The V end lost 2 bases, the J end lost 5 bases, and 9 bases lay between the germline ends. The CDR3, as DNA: TGTGCCAGTAGTATATCTAGGCGGGAGACCCAGTACTTC. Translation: CASSISRRETQYF. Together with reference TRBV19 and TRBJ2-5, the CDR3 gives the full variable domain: DGGITQSPKYLFRKEGQNVTLSCEQNLNHDAMYWYRQDPGQGLRLIYYSQIVNDFQKGDIAEGYSVSREKKESFPLTVTSAQKNPTAFYLCASSISRRETQYFGPGTRLLVL.

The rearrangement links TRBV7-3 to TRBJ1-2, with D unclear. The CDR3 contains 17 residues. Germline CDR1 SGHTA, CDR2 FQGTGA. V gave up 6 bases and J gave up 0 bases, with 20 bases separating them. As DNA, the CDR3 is TGTGCCAGCAGTCCGACGGCCCGCGCCCCCTCTAACTATGGCTACACCTTC. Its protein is CASSPTARAPSNYGYTF.

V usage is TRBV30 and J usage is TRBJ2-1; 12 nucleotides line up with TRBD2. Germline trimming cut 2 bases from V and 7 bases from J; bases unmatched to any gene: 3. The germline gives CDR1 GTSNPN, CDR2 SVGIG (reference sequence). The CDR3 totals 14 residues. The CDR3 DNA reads TGTGCCTGGAGTACTAGCGGGAGGTCAAATGAGCAGTTCTTC. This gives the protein CAWSTSGRSNEQFF.

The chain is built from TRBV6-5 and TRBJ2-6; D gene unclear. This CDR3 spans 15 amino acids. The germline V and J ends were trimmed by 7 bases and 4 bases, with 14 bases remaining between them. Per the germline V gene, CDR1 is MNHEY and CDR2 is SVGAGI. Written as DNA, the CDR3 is TGTGCCAGCAAGGACGGCTCCGTAGGGGCCAACGTCCTGACTTTC. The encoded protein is CASKDGSVGANVLTF.

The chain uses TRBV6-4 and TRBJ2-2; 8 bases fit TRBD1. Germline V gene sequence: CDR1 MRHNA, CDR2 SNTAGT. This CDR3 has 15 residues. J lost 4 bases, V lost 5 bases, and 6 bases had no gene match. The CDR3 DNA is TGTGCCAGCAGTCCCAGGACAGGGAGCACCGGGGAGCTGTTTTTT. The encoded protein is CASSPRTGSTGELFF.

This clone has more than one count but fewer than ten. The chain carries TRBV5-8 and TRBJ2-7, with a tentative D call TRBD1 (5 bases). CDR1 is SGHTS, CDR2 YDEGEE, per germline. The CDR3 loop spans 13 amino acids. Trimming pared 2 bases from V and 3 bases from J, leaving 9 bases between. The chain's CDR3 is CASSFDRLYEQYF. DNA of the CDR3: TGTGCCAGCAGCTTCGACAGACTCTACGAGCAGTACTTC. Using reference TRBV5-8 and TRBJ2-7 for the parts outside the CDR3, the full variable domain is EAGVTQSPTHLIKTRGQQATLRCSPISGHTSVYWYQQALGLGLQFLLWYDEGEERNRGNFPPRFSGRQFPNYSSELNVNALELEDSALYLCASSFDRLYEQYFGPGTRLTVT.

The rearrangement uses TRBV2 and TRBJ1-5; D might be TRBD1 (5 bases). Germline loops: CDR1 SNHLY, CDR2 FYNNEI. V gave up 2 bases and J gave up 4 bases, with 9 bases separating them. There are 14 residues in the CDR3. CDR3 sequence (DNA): TGTGCCAGCAGTGAATCAGGGCGAAATCAGCCCCAGCATTTT. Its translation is CASSESGRNQPQHF.

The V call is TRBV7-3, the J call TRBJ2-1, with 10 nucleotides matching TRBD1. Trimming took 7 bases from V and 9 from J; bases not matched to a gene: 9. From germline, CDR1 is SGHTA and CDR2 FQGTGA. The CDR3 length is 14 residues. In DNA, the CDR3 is TGTGCCAGCACCCCGGGACAGGGGATGGGTGAGCAGTTCTTC. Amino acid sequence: CASTPGQGMGEQFF.

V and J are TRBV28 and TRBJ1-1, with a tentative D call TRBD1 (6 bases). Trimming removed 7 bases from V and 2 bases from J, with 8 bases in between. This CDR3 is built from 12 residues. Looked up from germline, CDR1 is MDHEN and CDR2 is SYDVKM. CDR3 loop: CASMDRNTEAFF. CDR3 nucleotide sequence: TGTGCCAGCATGGACAGAAACACTGAAGCTTTCTTT.

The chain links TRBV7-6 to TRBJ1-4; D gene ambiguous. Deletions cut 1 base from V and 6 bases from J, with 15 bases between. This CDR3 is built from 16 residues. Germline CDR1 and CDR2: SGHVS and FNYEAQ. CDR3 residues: CASSLGRGGPHEKLFF. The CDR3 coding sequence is TGTGCCAGCAGCTTAGGCCGGGGAGGGCCTCATGAAAAACTGTTTTTT. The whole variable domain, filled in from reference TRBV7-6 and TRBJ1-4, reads GAGVSQSPRYKVTKRGQDVALRCDPISGHVSLYWYRQALGQGPEFLTYFNYEAQQDKSGLPNDRFSAERPEGSISTLTIQRTEQRDSAMYRCASSLGRGGPHEKLFFGSGTQLSVL.

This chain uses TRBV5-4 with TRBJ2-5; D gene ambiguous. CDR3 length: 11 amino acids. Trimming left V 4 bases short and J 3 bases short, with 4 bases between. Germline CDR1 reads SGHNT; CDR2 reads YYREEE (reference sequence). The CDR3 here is CASSAKETQYF. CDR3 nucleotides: TGTGCCAGCAGCGCCAAAGAGACCCAGTACTTC.

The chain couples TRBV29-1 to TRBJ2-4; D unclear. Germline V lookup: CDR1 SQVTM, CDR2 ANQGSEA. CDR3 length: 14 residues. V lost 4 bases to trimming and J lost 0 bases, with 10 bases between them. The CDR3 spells CSVAGNLAKNIQYF. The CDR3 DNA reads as TGCAGCGTTGCTGGCAACCTAGCCAAAAACATTCAGTACTTC. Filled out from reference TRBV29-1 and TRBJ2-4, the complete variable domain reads SAVISQKPSRDICQRGTSLTIQCQVDSQVTMMFWYRQQPGQSLTLIATANQGSEATYESGFVIDKFPISRPNLTFSTLTVSNMSPEDSSIYLCSVAGNLAKNIQYFGAGTRLSVL.

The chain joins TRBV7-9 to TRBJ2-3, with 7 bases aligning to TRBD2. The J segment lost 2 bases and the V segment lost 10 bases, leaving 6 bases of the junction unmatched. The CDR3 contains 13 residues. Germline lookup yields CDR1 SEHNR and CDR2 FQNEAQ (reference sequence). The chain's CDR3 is CATPRGDTDTQYF. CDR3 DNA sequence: TGTGCCACCCCTCGGGGGGACACAGATACGCAGTATTTT.

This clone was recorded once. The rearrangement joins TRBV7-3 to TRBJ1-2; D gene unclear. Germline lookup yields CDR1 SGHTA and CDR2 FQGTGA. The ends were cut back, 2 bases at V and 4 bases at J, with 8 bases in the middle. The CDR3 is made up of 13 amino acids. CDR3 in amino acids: CASSLLGSYGYTF. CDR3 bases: TGTGCCAGCAGCTTATTGGGGAGCTATGGCTACACCTTC.

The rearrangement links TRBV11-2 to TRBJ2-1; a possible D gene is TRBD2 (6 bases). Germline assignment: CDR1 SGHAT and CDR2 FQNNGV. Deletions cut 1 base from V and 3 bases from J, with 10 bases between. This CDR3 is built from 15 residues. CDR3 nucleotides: TGTGCCAGCAGCTTAGGCGGGACTTTCTACAATGAGCAGTTCTTC. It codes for CASSLGGTFYNEQFF.

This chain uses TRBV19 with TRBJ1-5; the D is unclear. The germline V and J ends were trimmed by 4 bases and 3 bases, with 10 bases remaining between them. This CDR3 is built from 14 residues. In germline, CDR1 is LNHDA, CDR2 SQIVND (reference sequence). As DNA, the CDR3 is TGTGCCAGTAGTAGCGCGGTGGACAATCAGCCCCAGCATTTT. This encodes CASSSAVDNQPQHF.

CDR3: CASSEGLAGGRQFF. In nucleotides, the CDR3 is TGTGCCAGCAGCGAGGGACTAGCGGGGGGCCGGCAGTTCTTC. The chain has TRBV2 and TRBJ2-1, with 15 positions matching TRBD2. The germline V gene has CDR1 SNHLY and CDR2 FYNNEI. This CDR3 is 14 amino acids long. With 6 bases clipped from V and 12 bases from J, the junction kept 6 bases outside the gene matches. The full variable domain, its missing parts supplied by reference TRBV2 and TRBJ2-1, is EPEVTQTPSHQVTQMGQEVILRCVPISNHLYFYWYRQILGQKVEFLVSFYNNEISEKSEIFDDQFSVERPDGSNFTLKIRSTKLEDSAMYFCASSEGLAGGRQFFGPGTRLTVL.

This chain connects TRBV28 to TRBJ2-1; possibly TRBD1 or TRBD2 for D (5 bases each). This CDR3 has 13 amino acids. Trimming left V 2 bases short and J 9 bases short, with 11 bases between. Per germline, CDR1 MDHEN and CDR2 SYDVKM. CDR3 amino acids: CASSLGGGIEQFF. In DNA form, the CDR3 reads TGTGCCAGCAGTTTAGGTGGGGGAATTGAGCAGTTCTTC.